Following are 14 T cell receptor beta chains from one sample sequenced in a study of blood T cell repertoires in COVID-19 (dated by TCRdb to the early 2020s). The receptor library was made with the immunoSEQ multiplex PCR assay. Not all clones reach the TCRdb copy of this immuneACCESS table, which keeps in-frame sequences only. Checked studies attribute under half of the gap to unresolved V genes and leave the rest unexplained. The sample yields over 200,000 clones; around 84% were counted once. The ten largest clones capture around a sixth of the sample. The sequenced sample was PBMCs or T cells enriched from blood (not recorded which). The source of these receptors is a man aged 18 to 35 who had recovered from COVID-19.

The CDR3 nucleotides read TGCGCCAGCAGCGGGGGACAGGGAGAGACCCAGTACTTC. Residues: CASSGGQGETQYF. The chain is built from TRBV5-1 and TRBJ2-5; TRBD1 aligns across 9 bases. The germline gives CDR1 SGHRS, CDR2 YFSETQ. Germline trimming cut 4 bases from V and 4 bases from J; bases unmatched to any gene: 2. The CDR3 sequence is 13 residues long.

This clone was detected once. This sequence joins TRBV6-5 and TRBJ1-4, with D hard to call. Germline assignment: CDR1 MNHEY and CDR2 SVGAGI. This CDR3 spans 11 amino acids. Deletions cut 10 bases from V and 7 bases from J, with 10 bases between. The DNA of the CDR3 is TGTGCCACCAATCCAGGTGAAAAACTGTTTTTT. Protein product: CATNPGEKLFF.

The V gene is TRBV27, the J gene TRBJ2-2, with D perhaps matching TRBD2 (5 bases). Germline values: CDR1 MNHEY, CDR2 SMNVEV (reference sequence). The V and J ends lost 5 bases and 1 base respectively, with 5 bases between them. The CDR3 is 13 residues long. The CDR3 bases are TGTGCCAGCAGTAGCGGGAACACCGGGGAGCTGTTTTTT. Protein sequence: CASSSGNTGELFF.

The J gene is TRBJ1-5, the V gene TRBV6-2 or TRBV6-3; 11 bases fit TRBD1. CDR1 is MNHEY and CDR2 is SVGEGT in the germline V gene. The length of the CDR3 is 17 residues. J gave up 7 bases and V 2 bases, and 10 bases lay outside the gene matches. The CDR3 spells CASSYGFGGTGGQPQHF. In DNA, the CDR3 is TGTGCCAGCAGTTACGGGTTCGGCGGGACAGGGGGGCAGCCCCAGCATTTT.

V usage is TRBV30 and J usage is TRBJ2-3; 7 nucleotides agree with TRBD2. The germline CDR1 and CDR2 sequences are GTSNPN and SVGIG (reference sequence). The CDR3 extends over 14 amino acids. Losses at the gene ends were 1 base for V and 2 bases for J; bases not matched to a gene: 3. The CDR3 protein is CAWSAAGVTDTQYF. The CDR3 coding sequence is TGTGCCTGGAGTGCGGCGGGGGTCACAGATACGCAGTATTTT. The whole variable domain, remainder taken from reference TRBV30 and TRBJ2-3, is SQTIHQWPATLVQPVGSPLSLECTVEGTSNPNLYWYRQAAGRGLQLLFYSVGIGQISSEVPQNLSASRPQDRQFILSSKKLLLSDSGFYLCAWSAAGVTDTQYFGPGTRLTVL.

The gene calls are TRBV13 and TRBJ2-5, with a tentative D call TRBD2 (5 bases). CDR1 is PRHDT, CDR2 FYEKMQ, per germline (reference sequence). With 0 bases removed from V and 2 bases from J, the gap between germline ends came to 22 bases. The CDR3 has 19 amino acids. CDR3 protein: CASSLGPGNGGFLQETQYF. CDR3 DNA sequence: TGTGCCAGCAGCTTAGGCCCCGGCAATGGCGGGTTCCTGCAAGAGACCCAGTACTTC.

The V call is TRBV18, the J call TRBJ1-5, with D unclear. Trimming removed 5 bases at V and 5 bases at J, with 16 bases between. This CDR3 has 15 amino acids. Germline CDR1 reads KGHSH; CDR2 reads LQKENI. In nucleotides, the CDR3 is TGTGCCAGCTCAGAGTTACGGGGAGGATATCAGCCCCAGCATTTT. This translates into CASSELRGGYQPQHF.

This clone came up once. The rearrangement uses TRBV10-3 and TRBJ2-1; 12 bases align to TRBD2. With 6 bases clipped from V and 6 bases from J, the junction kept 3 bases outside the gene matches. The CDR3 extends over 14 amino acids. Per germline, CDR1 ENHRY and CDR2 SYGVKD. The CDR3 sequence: CAISGLAGINEQFF. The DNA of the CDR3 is TGTGCCATCAGCGGACTAGCGGGGATCAATGAGCAGTTCTTC.

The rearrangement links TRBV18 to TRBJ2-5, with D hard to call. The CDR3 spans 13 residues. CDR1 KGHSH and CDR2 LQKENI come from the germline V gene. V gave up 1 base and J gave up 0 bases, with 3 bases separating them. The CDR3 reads CASSPLDQETQYF. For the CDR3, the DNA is TGTGCCAGCTCACCACTAGACCAAGAGACCCAGTACTTC.

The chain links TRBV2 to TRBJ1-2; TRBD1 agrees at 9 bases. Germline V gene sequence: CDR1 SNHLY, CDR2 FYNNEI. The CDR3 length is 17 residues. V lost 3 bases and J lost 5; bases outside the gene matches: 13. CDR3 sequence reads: CASSEDRGLSLLYGYTF. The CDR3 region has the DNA TGTGCCAGCAGTGAGGACAGGGGCCTATCTTTACTGTATGGCTACACCTTC.

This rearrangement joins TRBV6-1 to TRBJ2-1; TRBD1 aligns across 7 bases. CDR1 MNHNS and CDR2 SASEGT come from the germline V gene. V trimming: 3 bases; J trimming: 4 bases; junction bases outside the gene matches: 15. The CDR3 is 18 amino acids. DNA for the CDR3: TGTGCCAGCAGTGATATATTTACGGGACAGTTTCGATACAATGAGCAGTTCTTC. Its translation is CASSDIFTGQFRYNEQFF.

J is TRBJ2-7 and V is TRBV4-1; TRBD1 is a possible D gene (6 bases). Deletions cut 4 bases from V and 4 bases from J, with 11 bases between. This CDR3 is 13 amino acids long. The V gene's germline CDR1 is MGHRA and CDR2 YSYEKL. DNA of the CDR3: TGCGCCAGCAGCCCGACAGGTGTGTACGAGCAGTACTTC. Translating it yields CASSPTGVYEQYF.

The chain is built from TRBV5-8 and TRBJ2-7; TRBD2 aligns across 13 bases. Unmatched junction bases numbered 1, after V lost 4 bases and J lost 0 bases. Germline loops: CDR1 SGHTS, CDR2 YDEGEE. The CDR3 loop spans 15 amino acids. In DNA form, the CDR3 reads TGTGCCAGCAGCCGGACTAGCGGGAGCTCCTACGAGCAGTACTTC. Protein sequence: CASSRTSGSSYEQYF.

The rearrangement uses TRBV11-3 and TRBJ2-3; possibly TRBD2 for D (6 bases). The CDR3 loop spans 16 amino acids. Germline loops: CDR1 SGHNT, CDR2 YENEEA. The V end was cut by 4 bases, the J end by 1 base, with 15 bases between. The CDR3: CASSWRSGAGTDTQYF. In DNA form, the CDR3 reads TGTGCCAGCAGCTGGCGTTCGGGAGCCGGCACAGATACGCAGTATTTT.